This T cell receptor beta chain was found in a study of human T cells and chemical hapten exposure. The wider study: Diphenylcyclopropenone doses were given weekly to the scalps of patients across the roughly 24-week study.

This clonotype was found many times. The target antigen is unknown. Findings and limits, study-wide: With DPC sensitization, TCRs exceeding 1 in 1000 frequency showed no change.

The time point denotes: patch test 3, about 24 weeks after DPC sensitization. Treatment of the sample: therapeutic diphenylcyclopropenone sensitization with weekly scalp DPC. Blood collection happened ahead of applying each patch test. Each donor was an alopecia patient between 18 and 70 years of age who qualified for DPC. Via MiXCR, TCRdb re-called the RACE reads, giving one row per CDR3 protein. The repertoire holds about 64,000 distinct CDR3 sequences, approximately 9.9% seen once, with roughly 2.1% in the top ten. The specimen comprised whole blood, sampled in connection with sensitization to the hapten diphenylcyclopropenone (DPC). The TCR was taken from a woman aged 25 to 45 with alopecia areata. Some clones in this sample may be carry-over from other donors' samples.

The CDR3 nucleotides read TGCAGCGTTGAGGCCGGGGAGCTGTTTTTT. As protein: CSVEAGELFF. This chain links TRBV29-1 with TRBJ2-2; D call uncertain. V was trimmed by 3 bases and J by 6 bases, leaving 2 bases between them. The CDR3 spans 10 residues. CDR1 and CDR2 from the germline V gene are SQVTM and ANQGSEA.